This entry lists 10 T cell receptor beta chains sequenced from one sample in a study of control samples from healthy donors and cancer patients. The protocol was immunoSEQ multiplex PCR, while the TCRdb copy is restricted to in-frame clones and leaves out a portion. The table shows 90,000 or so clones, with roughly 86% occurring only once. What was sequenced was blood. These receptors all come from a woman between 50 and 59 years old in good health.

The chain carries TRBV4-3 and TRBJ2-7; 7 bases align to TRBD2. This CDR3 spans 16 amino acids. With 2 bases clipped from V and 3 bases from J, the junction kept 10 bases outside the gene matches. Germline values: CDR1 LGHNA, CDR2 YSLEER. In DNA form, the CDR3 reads TGCGCCAGCAGCCAAAAGTCCCTAGCGGAGATCTACGAGCAGTACTTC. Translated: CASSQKSLAEIYEQYF.

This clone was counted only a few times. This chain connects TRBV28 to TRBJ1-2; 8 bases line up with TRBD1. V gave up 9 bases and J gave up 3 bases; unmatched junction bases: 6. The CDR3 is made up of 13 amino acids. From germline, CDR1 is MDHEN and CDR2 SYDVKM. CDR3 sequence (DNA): TGTGCCAGTTTGGACAGGGCTGACTATGGCTACACCTTC. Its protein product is CASLDRADYGYTF.

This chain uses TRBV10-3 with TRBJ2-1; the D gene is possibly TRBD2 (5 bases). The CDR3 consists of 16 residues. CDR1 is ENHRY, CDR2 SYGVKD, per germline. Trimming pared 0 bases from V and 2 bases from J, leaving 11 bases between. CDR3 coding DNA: TGTGCCATCAGTGAGTCTCGGGGTTACACCTACAATGAGCAGTTCTTC. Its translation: CAISESRGYTYNEQFF.

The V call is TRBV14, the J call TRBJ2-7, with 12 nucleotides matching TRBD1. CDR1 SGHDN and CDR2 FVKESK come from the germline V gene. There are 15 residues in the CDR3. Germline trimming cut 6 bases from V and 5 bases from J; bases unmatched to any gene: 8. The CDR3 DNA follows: TGTGCCAGCAGTTTCACCGGGACAGGGGGCCACGAGCAGTACTTC. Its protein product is CASSFTGTGGHEQYF. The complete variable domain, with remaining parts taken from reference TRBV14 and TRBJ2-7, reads EAGVTQFPSHSVIEKGQTVTLRCDPISGHDNLYWYRRVMGKEIKFLLHFVKESKQDESGMPNNRFLAERTGGTYSTLKVQPAELEDSGVYFCASSFTGTGGHEQYFGPGTRLTVT.

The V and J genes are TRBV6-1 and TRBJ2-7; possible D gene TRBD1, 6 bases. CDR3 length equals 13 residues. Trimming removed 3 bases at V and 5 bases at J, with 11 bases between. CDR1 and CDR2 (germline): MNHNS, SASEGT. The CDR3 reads CASSDWGPDEQYF. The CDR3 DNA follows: TGTGCCAGCAGTGATTGGGGGCCCGACGAGCAGTACTTC.

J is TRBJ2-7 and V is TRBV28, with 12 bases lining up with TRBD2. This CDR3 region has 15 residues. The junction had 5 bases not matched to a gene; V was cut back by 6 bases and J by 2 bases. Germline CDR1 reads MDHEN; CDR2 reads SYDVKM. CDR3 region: CASSPLAGGAYEQYF. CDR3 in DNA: TGTGCCAGCAGCCCTCTAGCGGGAGGGGCCTACGAGCAGTACTTC.

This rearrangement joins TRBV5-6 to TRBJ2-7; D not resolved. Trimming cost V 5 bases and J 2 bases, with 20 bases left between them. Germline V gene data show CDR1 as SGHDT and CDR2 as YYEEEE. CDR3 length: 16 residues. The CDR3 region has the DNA TGTGCCAGCAGTCGTACACTCTCGGCTAAACCCTACGAGCAGTACTTC. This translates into CASSRTLSAKPYEQYF.

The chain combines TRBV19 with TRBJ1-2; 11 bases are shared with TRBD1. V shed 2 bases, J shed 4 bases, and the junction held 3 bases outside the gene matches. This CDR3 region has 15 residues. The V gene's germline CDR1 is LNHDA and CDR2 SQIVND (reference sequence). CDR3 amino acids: CASSITGTGGYGYTF. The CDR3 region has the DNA TGTGCCAGTAGTATAACCGGGACAGGGGGCTATGGCTACACCTTC. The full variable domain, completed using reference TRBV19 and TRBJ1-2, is DGGITQSPKYLFRKEGQNVTLSCEQNLNHDAMYWYRQDPGQGLRLIYYSQIVNDFQKGDIAEGYSVSREKKESFPLTVTSAQKNPTAFYLCASSITGTGGYGYTFGSGTRLTVV.

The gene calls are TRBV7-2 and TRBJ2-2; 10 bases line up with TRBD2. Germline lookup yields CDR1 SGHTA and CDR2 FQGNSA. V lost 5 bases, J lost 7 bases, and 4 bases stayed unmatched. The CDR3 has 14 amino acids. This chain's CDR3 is CASSGTSVVGELFF. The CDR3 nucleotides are TGTGCCAGCAGCGGGACTAGCGTTGTCGGGGAGCTGTTTTTT.

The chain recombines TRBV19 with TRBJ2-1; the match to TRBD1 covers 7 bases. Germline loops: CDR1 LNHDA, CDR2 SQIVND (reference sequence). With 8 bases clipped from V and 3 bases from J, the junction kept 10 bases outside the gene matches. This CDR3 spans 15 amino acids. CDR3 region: CASAPRGLDYNEQFF. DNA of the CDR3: TGTGCCAGTGCTCCTAGGGGGCTCGACTACAATGAGCAGTTCTTC.